These 23 T cell receptor beta chains were all obtained from the same sample, sequenced in a study of OX40 agonist ivuxolimab in advanced cancers. Libraries were prepared by immunoSEQ multiplex PCR; TCRdb keeps only in-frame clonotypes and omits some of them. The sample holds 77,000 or so clones; approximately 86% are singletons and the top ten take approximately 0.7%. The specimen was CD4+ or CD8+ T cells sorted from blood, collected in a trial of the OX40 agonist ivuxolimab. Every receptor here comes from an adult with an advanced solid tumor such as melanoma, head and neck, liver or kidney cancer.

This clone was seen a single time. This rearrangement joins TRBV6-5 to TRBJ1-2; maybe TRBD1 (6 bases). The germline V gene encodes CDR1 MNHEY and CDR2 SVGAGI. Trimming removed 3 bases at V and 5 bases at J, with 10 bases between. This CDR3 region has 13 residues. CDR3 sequence (DNA): TGTGCCAGCAGTTATGCGGGGGCGTATGGCTACACCTTC. Amino acids: CASSYAGAYGYTF.

This chain connects TRBV13 to TRBJ2-1; perhaps TRBD1 as D (5 bases). Trimming removed 5 bases from V and 3 bases from J, with 11 bases in between. This CDR3 contains 14 residues. CDR1 PRHDT and CDR2 FYEKMQ come from the germline V gene (reference sequence). The DNA for the CDR3 is TGTGCCAGCAGCCCCCAGGGTAACTACAATGAGCAGTTCTTC. Translation gives CASSPQGNYNEQFF. The entire variable domain, with the rest obtained from reference TRBV13 and TRBJ2-1, is as follows: AAGVIQSPRHLIKEKRETATLKCYPIPRHDTVYWYQQGPGQDPQFLISFYEKMQSDKGSIPDRFSAQQFSDYHSELNMSSLELGDSALYFCASSPQGNYNEQFFGPGTRLTVL.

The chain couples TRBV7-8 to TRBJ1-3; D is unresolved. Germline CDR1 reads SGHVS; CDR2 reads FQNEAQ. The CDR3 length is 15 residues. Trimming removed 1 base at V and 0 bases at J, with 7 bases between. The CDR3 region is CASSLVRGSGNTIYF. The DNA for the CDR3 is TGTGCCAGCAGCTTAGTTCGGGGCTCTGGAAACACCATATATTTT.

This sequence joins TRBV29-1 and TRBJ2-7, with D tentatively TRBD1 (6 bases). There are 12 residues in the CDR3. V was shortened by 3 bases and J by 7 bases, with 13 bases between the two germline ends. Looked up from germline, CDR1 is SQVTM and CDR2 is ANQGSEA. CDR3 in amino acids: CSVDRGTTEQYF. Written as DNA, the CDR3 is TGCAGCGTTGACAGGGGAACTACGGAGCAGTACTTC.

The chain links TRBV5-1 to TRBJ1-2; no reliable D call. From germline, CDR1 is SGHRS and CDR2 YFSETQ. V was pared by 5 bases and J by 5 bases, with 10 bases between. There are 12 residues in the CDR3. CDR3 sequence reads: CASSGVRYGYTF. The CDR3 nucleotides read TGCGCCAGCAGTGGGGTACGGTATGGCTACACCTTC.

CDR3 region: CASSANGVSGGYTF. CDR3 nucleotides: TGTGCCAGCAGTGCCAACGGGGTGTCGGGTGGCTACACCTTC. The rearrangement joins TRBV25-1 to TRBJ1-2; D unclear. The CDR3 has 14 amino acids. Trimming left V 4 bases short and J 7 bases short, with 16 bases between. Germline lookup yields CDR1 MGHDK and CDR2 SYGVNS.

The chain is built from TRBV18 and TRBJ2-2; TRBD1 aligns across 9 bases. This CDR3 region has 17 residues. Per germline, CDR1 KGHSH and CDR2 LQKENI. V dropped 4 bases and J dropped 6; count of bases not matched to a gene: 12. The CDR3 region is CASSQGSPGQGPGELFF. The CDR3 bases are TGTGCCAGCTCACAAGGATCTCCGGGACAGGGTCCCGGGGAGCTGTTTTTT. Using reference TRBV18 and TRBJ2-2 for the parts outside the CDR3, the full variable domain is NAGVMQNPRHLVRRRGQEARLRCSPMKGHSHVYWYRQLPEEGLKFMVYLQKENIIDESGMPKERFSAEFPKEGPSILRIQQVVRGDSAAYFCASSQGSPGQGPGELFFGEGSRLTVL.

In this sample, this clone turned up a few times. The chain has TRBV4-3 and TRBJ2-2; D is perhaps TRBD2 (6 bases). CDR1 is LGHNA and CDR2 is YSLEER in the germline V gene. The CDR3 covers 17 residues. V was trimmed by 1 base and J by 6 bases, leaving 18 bases between them. CDR3 loop: CASSQGYQRARSGELFF. In nucleotides, the CDR3 is TGCGCCAGCAGCCAAGGTTACCAGCGGGCTCGCTCCGGGGAGCTGTTTTTT.

This clone was counted once. This rearrangement joins TRBV7-9 to TRBJ1-5; tentatively, D is TRBD1 (6 bases). Trimming pared 3 bases from V and 1 base from J, leaving 7 bases between. This CDR3 has 14 amino acids. Germline-derived CDR1 and CDR2 are SEHNR and FQNEAQ (reference sequence). CDR3 sequence: CASSFTGSNQPQHF. CDR3 DNA sequence: TGTGCCAGCAGCTTTACAGGGAGCAATCAGCCCCAGCATTTT.

The count of this clone is one. The rearrangement uses TRBV19 and TRBJ1-5; weak D call: TRBD1 (5 bases). CDR1 LNHDA and CDR2 SQIVND come from the germline V gene (reference sequence). There are 12 residues in the CDR3. V was clipped by 7 bases and J by 2 bases, with 6 bases between them. CDR3 protein: CASTRGNQPQHF. CDR3 nucleotide sequence: TGTGCCAGTACCAGGGGCAATCAGCCCCAGCATTTT.

The chain combines TRBV2 with TRBJ1-5; 7 bases line up with TRBD1. Germline CDR1 is SNHLY and CDR2 is FYNNEI. The CDR3 contains 14 residues. Trimming took 6 bases from V and 7 from J; bases not matched to a gene: 9. The CDR3 reads CASRNRQGGQPQHF. In DNA, the CDR3 is TGTGCCAGCAGAAACCGACAGGGCGGGCAGCCCCAGCATTTT.

In regard to this clone: Possible read error: a much larger clone is one base away. The gene calls are TRBV2 and TRBJ1-1; D uncertain. Germline values: CDR1 SNHLY, CDR2 FYNNEI. The CDR3 has 13 amino acids. In DNA form, the CDR3 reads TGTGCCAGCAGTTCTTGGACGGCAACTGGAGCTTTCTTT. Amino acids: CASSSWTATGAFF.

The V and J genes are TRBV7-9 and TRBJ2-6; D remains unclear. The V and J ends lost 2 bases and 2 bases respectively, with 1 base between them. CDR3 length: 13 amino acids. Germline V lookup: CDR1 SEHNR, CDR2 FQNEAQ (reference sequence). CDR3 nucleotides: TGTGCCAGCAGCTTACCTGGGGCCAACGTCCTGACTTTC. It specifies CASSLPGANVLTF.

The chain couples TRBV5-6 to TRBJ2-6; D not resolved. The germline V gene has CDR1 SGHDT and CDR2 YYEEEE. There are 15 residues in the CDR3. V lost 2 bases, J lost 2 bases, and 8 bases lay in between. CDR3 DNA sequence: TGTGCCAGCAGCTTTCAAGTTGCTGGGGCCAACGTCCTGACTTTC. Its translation: CASSFQVAGANVLTF.

Written as DNA, the CDR3 is TGTGCCAGCAGTGAGGGGCAGATTAATTCACCCCTCCACTTT. It is translated as CASSEGQINSPLHF. J is TRBJ1-6 and V is TRBV6-1; D may be TRBD1 (5 bases). Trimming removed 3 bases at V and 6 bases at J, with 9 bases between. The CDR3 length is 14 residues. The germline gives CDR1 MNHNS, CDR2 SASEGT.

V usage is TRBV5-8 and J usage is TRBJ2-7, with 9 positions matching TRBD1. The CDR3 extends over 17 amino acids. Trimming took 1 base from V and 4 from J; bases not matched to a gene: 12. The germline V gene has CDR1 SGHTS and CDR2 YDEGEE. The CDR3 loop is CASSLYELTGGKYEQYF. CDR3 nucleotide sequence: TGTGCCAGCAGCTTGTACGAACTTACAGGGGGCAAATACGAGCAGTACTTC.

This chain joins TRBV19 and TRBJ2-7; a weak D match, TRBD2 (6 bases). The CDR3 is 15 amino acids. CDR1 and CDR2 (germline): LNHDA, SQIVND (reference sequence). With 2 bases removed from V and 0 bases from J, the gap between germline ends came to 11 bases. This CDR3 is CASSIPAGSSYEQYF. The DNA of the CDR3 is TGTGCCAGTAGTATACCGGCGGGGAGCTCCTACGAGCAGTACTTC.

The rearrangement links TRBV15 to TRBJ1-1; D ambiguous. CDR1 and CDR2 (germline): LNHNV, YYDKDF (reference sequence). CDR3 length: 15 amino acids. V shed 0 bases and J shed 1 base, with 9 bases lying between them. CDR3 DNA: TGTGCCACCAGCAGAGATAGTAGGCCGAACACTGAAGCTTTCTTT. Translating gives CATSRDSRPNTEAFF.

This sequence joins TRBV7-9 and TRBJ2-2, with 9 bases matching TRBD1. Germline CDR1 reads SEHNR; CDR2 reads FQNEAQ (reference sequence). CDR3 length: 15 residues. V lost 4 bases, J lost 5 bases, and 5 bases stayed unmatched. The CDR3 DNA is TGTGCCAGCAGCTCCGGGACAGGGAGAACCGGGGAGCTGTTTTTT. It codes for CASSSGTGRTGELFF.

This clone was counted a single time. The chain links TRBV5-4 to TRBJ1-2, with no clear D. CDR3 length: 13 residues. The germline CDR1 and CDR2 sequences are SGHNT and YYREEE (reference sequence). V was trimmed by 4 bases and J by 4 bases, leaving 11 bases between them. CDR3 sequence: CASSVTASYGYTF. The CDR3 nucleotides are TGTGCCAGCAGCGTCACAGCGAGCTATGGCTACACCTTC. The full variable domain, in which reference TRBV5-4 and TRBJ1-2 provide the parts outside the CDR3, is ETGVTQSPTHLIKTRGQQVTLRCSSQSGHNTVSWYQQALGQGPQFIFQYYREEENGRGNFPPRFSGLQFPNYSSELNVNALELDDSALYLCASSVTASYGYTFGSGTRLTVV.

J is TRBJ1-1 and V is TRBV5-1; D unclear. Trimming removed 0 bases from V and 4 bases from J, with 10 bases in between. Germline V lookup: CDR1 SGHRS, CDR2 YFSETQ. The CDR3 is 14 residues long. The CDR3 sequence is CASSLVGVSTEAFF. CDR3 DNA: TGCGCCAGCAGCTTGGTTGGGGTGAGCACTGAAGCTTTCTTT.

V and J are TRBV18 and TRBJ2-2; 7 nucleotides align to TRBD1. Germline V gives CDR1 KGHSH, CDR2 LQKENI. This CDR3 spans 16 amino acids. The V and J ends lost 5 bases and 1 base, in that order; junction bases with no gene match: 7. CDR3 region: CASSSPTGRNTGELFF. The DNA for the CDR3 is TGTGCCAGCTCATCCCCGACAGGGAGGAACACCGGGGAGCTGTTTTTT.

As to this clone: The junction does not match germline at one end; this may be a read error. The chain is built from TRBV7-7 and TRBJ2-5; D ambiguous. The CDR3 is made up of 14 amino acids. Germline V lookup: CDR1 SSHAT, CDR2 FNYEAQ (reference sequence). The CDR3 loop reads CASSPTDLRETQYF. CDR3 nucleotide sequence: TGTGCTAGCAGCCCGACGGACCTACGAGAGACCCAGTACTTC.